Listed below are T cell receptor beta chains from one sample, sequenced in a study of cytomegalovirus exposure and HLA in healthy donors. Repertoires were generated with immunoSEQ multiplex PCR, while TCRdb's copy carries only in-frame clones and drops some. Of some 130,000 clones in the sample, 80% were seen once. Specimen: PBMCs. The receptors were gathered from a man in his forties or fifties in good health and CMV-seronegative. Both conserved end residues are part of each CDR3. D genes are given only for firm matches. Some rows have no size entry. The others give once, few or many, or a class for an expanded clone.

clone_size j_call v_call d_call cdr3_nt cdr3_aa
- TRBJ1-2 TRBV6-1 TRBD1 TGTGCCAGCAGTGAAGCCCTAACCGGGACAGGGCATAACTATGGCTACACCTTC CASSEALTGTGHNYGYTF
- TRBJ2-7 TRBV27 - TGTGCCAGCCCCCAATACCTCAACAGGGACGAGCAGTACTTC CASPQYLNRDEQYF
- TRBJ1-6 TRBV30 TRBD1 TGTGCCTGGACACCGGACAGGGGGGCCTATAATTCACCCCTCCACTTT CAWTPDRGAYNSPLHF
- TRBJ2-3 TRBV7-3 TRBD2 TGTGCCAGCAGCCCCGGGACTAGCGGTAGCACAGATACGCAGTATTTT CASSPGTSGSTDTQYF
- TRBJ2-1 TRBV15 - TGTGCCACCAGCAGAGTACCGGGTTTTGAGCAGTTCTTC CATSRVPGFEQFF
- TRBJ1-1 TRBV7-9 - TGTGCCAGCAGCTTAGTCGGGGGTGAAGCTTTCTTT CASSLVGGEAFF
once TRBJ2-7 TRBV7-9 TRBD2 TGTGCCAGCAGCGGGAGTAGGGGAGGGCAGGCGTCCTACGAGCAGTACTTC CASSGSRGGQASYEQYF
- TRBJ1-4 TRBV7-9 TRBD1 TGTGCCAGCAGCCCTTGGGACAGCCGCAATGAAAAACTGTTTTTT CASSPWDSRNEKLFF
- TRBJ2-7 TRBV28 TRBD2 TGTGCCAGCAATTCGGGGGGAGGGCCGTTGATCGAGCAGTACTTC CASNSGGGPLIEQYF
- TRBJ2-7 TRBV29-1 TRBD2 TGCAGCGTTGGAAAAGGGGCTAGCGGGAGGGCCTACGAGCAGTACTTC CSVGKGASGRAYEQYF
few TRBJ2-4 TRBV2 - TGTGCCAGCAGTGAACCAGGGCTGGCCAAAAACATTCAGTACTTC CASSEPGLAKNIQYF
- TRBJ2-7 TRBV27 TRBD2 TGTGCCAGCAGGTTATCCGGAGTAGCGGGAGCTTCCTACGAGCAGTACTTC CASRLSGVAGASYEQYF
- TRBJ2-3 TRBV6-5 - TGTGCCAGCAGTTACGCGTCTAGCGCTAGCACAGATACGCAGTATTTT CASSYASSASTDTQYF
- TRBJ2-7 TRBV6-6 - TGTGCCAGCAGTGCGCCGGAGGACGACTACGAGCAGTACTTC CASSAPEDDYEQYF
- TRBJ2-2 TRBV2 - TGTGCCAGCAGTGAAGGGCTAGAGAGCACCGGGGAGCTGTTTTTT CASSEGLESTGELFF
- TRBJ2-7 TRBV29-1 - TGCAGCGTCGCTCAGGGGGGCGAGCAGTACTTC CSVAQGGEQYF
- TRBJ2-1 TRBV5-1 TRBD1 TGCGCCAGCACCTCGGCGGGACAGGGCCACAATGAGCAGTTCTTC CASTSAGQGHNEQFF
- TRBJ2-7 TRBV9 TRBD2 TGTGCCAGCAGCTCCAGACTAGCCTCCGAGCAGTACTTC CASSSRLASEQYF
once TRBJ2-2 TRBV9 TRBD1 TGTGCCAGCAGCGTAGTCTCCGGGACAGGGAGTCTGAGGGACACCGGGGAGCTGTTTTTT CASSVVSGTGSLRDTGELFF
- TRBJ2-5 TRBV5-1 TRBD1 TGCGCCAGCAGCCCCGGGACAGACTACCAAGAGACCCAGTACTTC CASSPGTDYQETQYF
- TRBJ1-2 TRBV9 - TGTGCCAGCAGCGTAGGCCTGGGCAGTGGCTACACCTTC CASSVGLGSGYTF
few TRBJ2-3 TRBV18 TRBD1 TGTGCCAGCTCACGGGGACAGAACACAGATACGCAGTATTTT CASSRGQNTDTQYF
once TRBJ2-1 TRBV12-2 - TGTGCAAGTCGCCAACGATATGCGGGAGACAATGAGCAGTTCTTC CASRQRYAGDNEQFF
- TRBJ2-1 TRBV29-1 TRBD2 TGCAGCGCTCTCAACTTCCTTCACGGGGGGGGTCACCAGTTCTTC CSALNFLHGGGHQFF
- TRBJ1-1 TRBV5-4 TRBD1 TGTGCCAGCAGCCACACACTGGACAGGGGCACTGAAGCTTTCTTT CASSHTLDRGTEAFF
- TRBJ1-5 TRBV10-3 TRBD1 TGTGCCATTTCGGACAGGTTTGATAATCAGCCCCAGCATTTT CAISDRFDNQPQHF
- TRBJ1-2 TRBV29-1 - TGCAGCGTTGCGGAGGGCGCGGGCTATGGCTACACCTTC CSVAEGAGYGYTF
- TRBJ1-2 TRBV5-8 TRBD1 TGTGCCAGCAGCCCCCAGGACAGGTCTGGCTACACCTTC CASSPQDRSGYTF
- TRBJ1-5 TRBV27 - TGTGCCAGCAGTTCGGGGGGAAATCAGCCCCAGCATTTT CASSSGGNQPQHF
once TRBJ2-3 TRBV2 TRBD1 TGTGCCAGCAGCCGTCGGACAGGGGGGAGAACAGATACGCAGTATTTT CASSRRTGGRTDTQYF
- TRBJ2-1 TRBV4-2 - TGTGCCAGCAGCCGCCAACCCCCCGACTCCGGGAATGAGCAGTTCTTC CASSRQPPDSGNEQFF
- TRBJ2-3 TRBV10-3 TRBD1 TGTGCCATCGATTCCATGACAGGGGTTGGCACAGATACGCAGTATTTT CAIDSMTGVGTDTQYF
- TRBJ1-2 TRBV6-5 TRBD1 TGTGCCAGCAGTTACTCGAATAGGCCAGGGGGCTTTGGCTACACCTTC CASSYSNRPGGFGYTF
- TRBJ2-1 TRBV11-2 TRBD2 TGTGCCAGCAGCTCCCGGACTAGCGGGGCGTACAATGAGCAGTTCTTC CASSSRTSGAYNEQFF
- TRBJ2-3 TRBV9 TRBD1 TGTGCCAGCAGCGACGCCGCCCACAGGGGCCCAGATACGCAGTATTTT CASSDAAHRGPDTQYF
- TRBJ2-1 TRBV7-3 TRBD2 TGTGCCAGCAGCTTAGGACTAGCGGTCTCCTACAATGAGCAGTTCTTC CASSLGLAVSYNEQFF
- TRBJ2-1 TRBV27 TRBD1 TGTGCCAGCAGTCCGACAGGGATTCCCTACAATGAGCAGTTCTTC CASSPTGIPYNEQFF
- TRBJ2-5 TRBV29-1 TRBD2 TGCAGCGTTGTGACTAGCGGGAACCAAGAGACCCAGTACTTC CSVVTSGNQETQYF
- TRBJ2-7 TRBV7-9 - TGTGCCAGCAGCCCCCTGTCCTACGAGCAGTACTTC CASSPLSYEQYF
- TRBJ2-2 TRBV29-1 - TGCAGCGTTACCGGGACTTTGAACACCGGGGAGCTGTTTTTT CSVTGTLNTGELFF
few TRBJ2-7 TRBV13 TRBD1 TGTGCCAGCAGCTTATGGACAGGGGGTGGCTACGAGCAGTACTTC CASSLWTGGGYEQYF
- TRBJ1-6 TRBV28 - TGTGCCAGCAGTCGACAGCTATCACCCCTCCACTTT CASSRQLSPLHF
- TRBJ2-1 TRBV5-4 - TGTGCCAGCAGCCGTCCCGGAGGCATCAATGAGCAGTTCTTC CASSRPGGINEQFF
- TRBJ1-4 TRBV30 TRBD1 TGTGCCTGGAGTGTGGGATGGGACAGGGGCACAACTAATGAAAAACTGTTTTTT CAWSVGWDRGTTNEKLFF
- TRBJ2-1 TRBV2 TRBD2 TGTGCCAGCATGGGAGGGTGGGGTTACAATGAGCAGTTCTTC CASMGGWGYNEQFF
- TRBJ2-5 TRBV27 - TGTGCCAGCAGTTTATTTGCAGGGCGCAGGGAGACCCAGTACTTC CASSLFAGRRETQYF
few TRBJ1-4 TRBV6-1 TRBD1 TGTGCCACCCATCCCGGGACAGGTACGGAAAAACTGTTTTTT CATHPGTGTEKLFF
once TRBJ2-3 TRBV5-1 - TGCGCCAGCAACCAACCCGGACTAAACACAGATACGCAGTATTTT CASNQPGLNTDTQYF
- TRBJ1-5 TRBV5-1 - TGCGCCAGCAGCTTGGGGCCGGGAGAGGGACAGCCCCAGCATTTT CASSLGPGEGQPQHF
- TRBJ2-1 TRBV9 - TGTGCCAGCAGCGTAGGCGGGAACTCCTACAATGAGCAGTTCTTC CASSVGGNSYNEQFF
- TRBJ2-5 TRBV29-1 - TGCAGCGGCGTACAAGAGACCCAGTACTTC CSGVQETQYF
- TRBJ1-2 TRBV5-1 TRBD1 TGCGCCAGCAGCCCCGGACAGGGAGATGGCTACACCTTC CASSPGQGDGYTF
- TRBJ1-2 TRBV7-9 TRBD1 TGTGCCAGCAGCAAAACGACAGGGTGGGGTGGCTACACCTTC CASSKTTGWGGYTF